The 15 T cell receptor beta chains below were found in one sample sequenced in a study of vaccination and CD4 T cells after COVID-19. An Oncomine TCR Beta short-read assay was used to sequence the DNA from cultured CD4+ T cells. TCRdb reprocessed the PCR reads with MiXCR, giving one entry per CDR3 protein. The table lists roughly 10,000 distinct CDR3 sequences, just under 75% of them singletons, with around 10% in the top ten. Documented treatment: approximately nine-day PBMC culture with coronavirus spike peptide pools or control peptides (ViraFEST assay). Antigens for these TCRs are unknown. The sample comprised CD4+ T cells from blood, cultured in vitro. The receptors originated from a human donor who had recovered from COVID-19.

This clonotype was observed once. V and J are TRBV10-2 and TRBJ2-7; 9 bases map to TRBD1. With V trimmed by 6 bases and J by 5 bases, 11 bases remained unmatched. The V gene's germline CDR1 is WSHSY and CDR2 SAAADI. The CDR3 is 15 amino acids. The CDR3 region has the DNA TGCGCCAGCAGACATACTACAGGGGGCTCAGACGAGCAGTACTTC. It specifies CASRHTTGGSDEQYF.

The rearrangement uses TRBV20-1 and TRBJ1-4, with D perhaps matching TRBD1 (5 bases). The V end was cut by 6 bases, the J end by 5 bases, with 7 bases between. The CDR3 runs to 11 residues. Germline lookup yields CDR1 DFQATT and CDR2 SNEGSKA (reference sequence). The CDR3: CSAGDNEKLFF. In DNA, the CDR3 is TGCAGTGCCGGGGACAATGAAAAACTGTTTTTT.

The chain employs TRBV6-2 or TRBV6-3 and TRBJ1-5; perhaps TRBD1 as D (5 bases). The CDR3 is 12 residues long. The germline V gene encodes CDR1 MNHEY and CDR2 SVGEGT. V was clipped by 8 bases and J by 7 bases, with 12 bases between them. In DNA form, the CDR3 reads TGTGCCAGCGGTGGGAGGGGACAGCCCCAGCATTTT. Its protein is CASGGRGQPQHF.

This chain joins TRBV19 and TRBJ1-3; the D is unclear. Germline V gene data show CDR1 as LNHDA and CDR2 as SQIVND (reference sequence). CDR3 length: 15 residues. Trimming pared 5 bases from V and 0 bases from J, leaving 11 bases between. CDR3 in DNA: TGTGCCAGTAGTTTGGCGACTGTCTCTGGAAACACCATATATTTT. Protein: CASSLATVSGNTIYF.

This clonotype appeared a single time. The DNA of the CDR3 is TGTGCCAGCAGTCCCACCCTCAGCTCCTACGAGCAGTACTTC. It translates to CASSPTLSSYEQYF. This chain connects TRBV27 to TRBJ2-7, with D hard to call. Trimming pared 5 bases from V and 0 bases from J, leaving 11 bases between. Germline V gives CDR1 MNHEY, CDR2 SMNVEV (reference sequence). CDR3 length: 14 amino acids.

The chain employs TRBV6-2 or TRBV6-3 and TRBJ1-5; D is possibly TRBD1 (5 bases). V lost 5 bases, J lost 7 bases, and 9 bases lay in between. Per the germline V gene, CDR1 is MNHEY and CDR2 is SVGEGT. CDR3 length: 12 amino acids. The CDR3 sequence is CASSPPGQPQHF. Written as DNA, the CDR3 is TGTGCCAGCAGTCCTCCAGGGCAGCCCCAGCATTTT.

The chain recombines TRBV7-2 with TRBJ1-2, with TRBD1 matching over 9 bases. The CDR3 totals 14 residues. CDR1 is SGHTA and CDR2 is FQGNSA in the germline V gene. V shed 1 base and J 5 bases; nucleotides not matched to a gene: 2. The DNA for the CDR3 is TGTGCCAGCAGCTTAGACGGACAGGGGTATGGCTACACCTTC. It is translated as CASSLDGQGYGYTF.

The genes are TRBV28 and TRBJ2-1, with 9 bases aligning to TRBD1. The CDR3 covers 18 residues. Per germline, CDR1 MDHEN and CDR2 SYDVKM. The V segment lost 3 bases and the J segment 0 bases; nucleotides outside the gene matches: 9. CDR3: CASSFRGTGLSSYNEQFF. Here the CDR3 DNA reads TGTGCCAGCAGTTTTAGGGGGACAGGGCTGAGCTCCTACAATGAGCAGTTCTTC.

CDR3 nucleotides: TGTGCCAGCAGCATCGGGTCGTTGAACACTGAAGCTTTCTTT. Translating it yields CASSIGSLNTEAFF. The chain employs TRBV5-6 and TRBJ1-1; D uncertain. Deletions cut 4 bases from V and 0 bases from J, with 10 bases between. This CDR3 region has 14 residues. Germline V gene data show CDR1 as SGHDT and CDR2 as YYEEEE.

The rearrangement joins TRBV20-1 to TRBJ1-2; 8 bases align to TRBD1. The CDR3 totals 15 residues. The germline V gene encodes CDR1 DFQATT and CDR2 SNEGSKA (reference sequence). The trim removed 5 bases at V and 7 bases at J, leaving 15 bases unmatched. CDR3 DNA sequence: TGCAGTGCTGGAACCCGGACAGGGAGTAGGGGTGGCTACACCTTC. It codes for CSAGTRTGSRGGYTF.

This rearrangement joins TRBV5-1 to TRBJ2-1; TRBD2 matches 7 bases. Losses at the gene ends were 4 bases for V and 4 bases for J; bases not matched to a gene: 8. The length of the CDR3 is 15 residues. Per germline, CDR1 SGHRS and CDR2 YFSETQ. The CDR3 DNA reads TGCGCCAGCAGCACGGGACTACTGAAATACAATGAGCAGTTCTTC. This gives the protein CASSTGLLKYNEQFF.

This chain connects TRBV7-2 to TRBJ2-7, with TRBD2 as a possible D gene (6 bases). CDR3 length: 13 residues. Germline V gives CDR1 SGHTA, CDR2 FQGNSA. Trimming removed 4 bases from V and 6 bases from J, with 13 bases in between. The CDR3 DNA reads as TGTGCCAGCAGCTGGTGGGAGGAGGGCGAGCAGTACTTC. Amino acids: CASSWWEEGEQYF. The whole variable domain, filled in from reference TRBV7-2 and TRBJ2-7, reads GAGVSQSPSNKVTEKGKDVELRCDPISGHTALYWYRQSLGQGLEFLIYFQGNSAPDKSGLPSDRFSAERTGGSVSTLTIQRTQQEDSAVYLCASSWWEEGEQYFGPGTRLTVT.

V is TRBV20-1 and J is TRBJ1-5, with a weak D call TRBD1 (5 bases). V was clipped by 5 bases and J by 2 bases, with 16 bases between them. The germline V gene has CDR1 DFQATT and CDR2 SNEGSKA (reference sequence). The CDR3 has 15 amino acids. The CDR3 nucleotides are TGCAGTGCTTTCTCGGGGGTCCGTGGCAATCAGCCCCAGCATTTT. Its protein product is CSAFSGVRGNQPQHF.

This chain uses TRBV20-1 with TRBJ1-1; D gene ambiguous. The V and J ends lost 6 bases and 0 bases respectively, with 14 bases between them. CDR1 is DFQATT and CDR2 is SNEGSKA in the germline V gene (reference sequence). The CDR3 covers 14 residues. CDR3 coding DNA: TGCAGTGCCATGCAGACAATTGTGAACACTGAAGCTTTCTTT. This gives the protein CSAMQTIVNTEAFF.

The chain couples TRBV6-1 to TRBJ1-1, with unresolved D. V dropped 7 bases and J dropped 1 base, with 10 bases sitting between them. Germline values: CDR1 MNHNS, CDR2 SASEGT. CDR3 size: 13 residues. CDR3 amino acids: CASKKAGNTEAFF. CDR3 coding DNA: TGTGCCAGCAAAAAGGCAGGGAACACTGAAGCTTTCTTT.